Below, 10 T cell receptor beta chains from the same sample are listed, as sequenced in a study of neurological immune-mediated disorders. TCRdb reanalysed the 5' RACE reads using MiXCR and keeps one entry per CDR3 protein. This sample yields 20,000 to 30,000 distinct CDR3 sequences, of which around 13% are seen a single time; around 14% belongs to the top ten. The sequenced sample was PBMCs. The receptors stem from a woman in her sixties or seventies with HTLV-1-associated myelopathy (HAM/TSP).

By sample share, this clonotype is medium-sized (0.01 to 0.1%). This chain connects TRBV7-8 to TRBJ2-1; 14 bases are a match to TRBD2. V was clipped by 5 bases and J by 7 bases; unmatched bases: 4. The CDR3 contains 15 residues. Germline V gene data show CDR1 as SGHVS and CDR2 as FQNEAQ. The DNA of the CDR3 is TGTGCCAGCAGCCCGACTAGCGGGGGGGCAAATGAGCAGTTCTTC. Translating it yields CASSPTSGGANEQFF.

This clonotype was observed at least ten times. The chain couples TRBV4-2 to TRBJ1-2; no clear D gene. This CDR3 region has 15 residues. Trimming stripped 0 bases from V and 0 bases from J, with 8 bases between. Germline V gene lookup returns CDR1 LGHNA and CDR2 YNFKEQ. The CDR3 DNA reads TGTGCCAGCAGCCAAGATCTCGGCACTAACTATGGCTACACCTTC. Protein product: CASSQDLGTNYGYTF.

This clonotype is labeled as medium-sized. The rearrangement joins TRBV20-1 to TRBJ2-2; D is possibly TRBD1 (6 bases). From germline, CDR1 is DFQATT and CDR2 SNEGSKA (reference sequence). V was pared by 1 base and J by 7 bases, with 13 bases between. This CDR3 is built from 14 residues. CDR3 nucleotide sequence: TGCAGTGCTAGAGTGCAGGGGTTGAACGGGGAGCTGTTTTTT. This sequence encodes CSARVQGLNGELFF.

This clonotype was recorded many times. For the CDR3, the DNA is TGTGCCAGCAGTGAGACGAGTCGGACGAACACTGAAGCTTTCTTT. Its protein is CASSETSRTNTEAFF. The J gene is TRBJ1-1, the V gene TRBV2; D is unresolved. V was pared by 3 bases and J by 1 base, with 12 bases between. The V gene's germline CDR1 is SNHLY and CDR2 FYNNEI. The CDR3 contains 15 residues.

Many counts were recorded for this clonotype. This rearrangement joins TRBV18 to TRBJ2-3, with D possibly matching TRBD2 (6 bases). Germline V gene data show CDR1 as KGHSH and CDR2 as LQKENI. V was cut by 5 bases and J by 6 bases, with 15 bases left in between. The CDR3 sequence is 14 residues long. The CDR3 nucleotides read TGTGCCAGCTCAAGTAGCGGCCATCGGGATACGCAGTATTTT. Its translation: CASSSSGHRDTQYF.

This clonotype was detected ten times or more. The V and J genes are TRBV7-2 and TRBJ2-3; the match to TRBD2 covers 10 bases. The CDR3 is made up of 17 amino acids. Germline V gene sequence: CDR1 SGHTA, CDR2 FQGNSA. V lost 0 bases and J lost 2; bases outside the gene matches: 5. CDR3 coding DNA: TGTGCCAGCAGCTTAGCTTCCAGCGGGGGGGTCACAGATACGCAGTATTTT. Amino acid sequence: CASSLASSGGVTDTQYF.

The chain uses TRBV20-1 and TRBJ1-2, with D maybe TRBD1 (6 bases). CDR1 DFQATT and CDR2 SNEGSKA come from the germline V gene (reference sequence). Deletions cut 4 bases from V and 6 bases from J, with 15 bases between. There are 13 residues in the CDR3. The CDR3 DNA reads TGCAGTGCTAAAATACAGGGACCCCATGGCTACACCTTC. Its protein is CSAKIQGPHGYTF.

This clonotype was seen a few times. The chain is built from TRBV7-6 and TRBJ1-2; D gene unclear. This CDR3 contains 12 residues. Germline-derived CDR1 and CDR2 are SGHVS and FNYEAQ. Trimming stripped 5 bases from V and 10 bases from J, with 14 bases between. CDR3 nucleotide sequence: TGTGCCAGCAGCAGAACCGGGAGGAACTACACCTTC. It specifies CASSRTGRNYTF.

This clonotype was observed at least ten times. The CDR3 region is CASRTQETQYF. As DNA, the CDR3 is TGTGCCAGCAGGACCCAAGAGACCCAGTACTTC. The chain links TRBV2 to TRBJ2-5; D gene uncertain. Germline V lookup: CDR1 SNHLY, CDR2 FYNNEI. The CDR3 totals 11 residues. V was clipped by 6 bases and J by 1 base, with 3 bases between them. Filled out from reference TRBV2 and TRBJ2-5, the complete variable domain reads EPEVTQTPSHQVTQMGQEVILRCVPISNHLYFYWYRQILGQKVEFLVSFYNNEISEKSEIFDDQFSVERPDGSNFTLKIRSTKLEDSAMYFCASRTQETQYFGPGTRLLVL.

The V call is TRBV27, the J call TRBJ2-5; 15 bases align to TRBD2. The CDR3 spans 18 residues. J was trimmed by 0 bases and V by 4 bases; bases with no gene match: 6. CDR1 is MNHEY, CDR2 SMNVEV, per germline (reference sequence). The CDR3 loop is CASSSWGLAGGHQETQYF. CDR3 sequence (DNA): TGTGCCAGCAGTTCATGGGGACTAGCGGGGGGCCACCAAGAGACCCAGTACTTC.